This TCR beta chain derives from a study of T-cell memory formation after mild COVID-19. Turning to the study itself: TCR clusters largely stayed donor specific.

Constant-segment primers were used for 5'RACE, and the resulting TCR alpha and TCR beta cDNA libraries carried sample barcodes and UMIs. TCRdb ran MiXCR on the 5' RACE reads and lists one entry per CDR3 protein. The sample holds about 620,000 distinct CDR3 sequences; roughly 17% are singletons and the top ten take around 12%. From germline, CDR1 is SQVTM and CDR2 ANQGSEA. V dropped 7 bases and J dropped 5 bases, with 18 bases sitting between them. The CDR3 runs to 13 residues. Study-level results: From day 15 to 85, contracting clones were balanced between CD4 and CD8, whereas later expanders leaned toward CD4+.

This clonotype was seen repeatedly, ten times or more. Its antigen is not known. The sequence was obtained from an adult woman who had mild COVID-19 (a few samples of this study predate the infection). Cell type and time point are not known. The J gene is TRBJ2-7, the V gene TRBV29-1, with D possibly matching TRBD1 (6 bases). Material for sequencing was PBMCs or a T cell subset sorted from them (not recorded which). The CDR3 spells CSAEQGTPHEQYF. CDR3 DNA: TGCAGCGCAGAACAGGGTACGCCCCACGAGCAGTACTTC.